These T cell receptor beta chains were read from a single sample in a study of blood T cell repertoires in COVID-19. Measured with immunoSEQ multiplex PCR; TCRdb has only the in-frame clones, and not every one. This table has 55,000 to 60,000 clones, about 76% appearing once. The source material was peripheral blood. The receptors here all came from a man aged 50 to 59 with active or convalescent COVID-19. CDR3s include the opening cysteine and the closing phenylalanine or tryptophan. Each record gives: D gene, V gene, CDR3 length, J gene, clone size, CDR3 protein, CDR3 DNA. The D gene is left open where the match is weak. Expanded clones are given a class, and other clones once, few, many or no size at all.

d_gene: TRBD1; v_gene: TRBV29-1; len: 12; j_gene: TRBJ1-2; abundance: -; CDR3aa: CSVLQGNYGYTF; CDR3nt: TGCAGCGTCCTACAGGGGAACTATGGCTACACCTTC
d_gene: -; v_gene: TRBV5-6; len: 12; j_gene: TRBJ2-1; abundance: -; CDR3aa: CASSSLTSLKFF; CDR3nt: TGTGCCAGCAGCTCTTTGACTTCACTCAAGTTCTTC
d_gene: TRBD1; v_gene: TRBV7-8; len: 14; j_gene: TRBJ2-7; abundance: -; CDR3aa: CASSFGTAAYEQYF; CDR3nt: TGTGCCAGCAGTTTCGGGACAGCCGCCTACGAGCAGTACTTC
d_gene: -; v_gene: TRBV6-5; len: 13; j_gene: TRBJ2-7; abundance: -; CDR3aa: CASRGTASYEQYF; CDR3nt: TGTGCCAGTAGGGGGACGGCTTCCTACGAGCAGTACTTC
d_gene: TRBD2; v_gene: TRBV4-1; len: 15; j_gene: TRBJ2-7; abundance: -; CDR3aa: CASSQSGLAGYEQYF; CDR3nt: TGCGCCAGCAGCCAATCCGGACTAGCGGGCTACGAGCAGTACTTC
d_gene: -; v_gene: TRBV19; len: 16; j_gene: TRBJ1-2; abundance: -; CDR3aa: CATTSEFGGPAYGYTF; CDR3nt: TGTGCCACCACTAGCGAATTCGGGGGACCAGCCTATGGCTACACCTTC
d_gene: -; v_gene: TRBV6-5; len: 12; j_gene: TRBJ1-3; abundance: once; CDR3aa: CASSSQVDTIYF; CDR3nt: TGTGCCAGCAGCTCACAGGTTGACACCATATATTTT
d_gene: TRBD2; v_gene: TRBV11-3; len: 13; j_gene: TRBJ2-5; abundance: -; CDR3aa: CASSLTSRGTQYF; CDR3nt: TGTGCCAGCAGCCTGACTAGCCGGGGGACCCAGTACTTC
d_gene: -; v_gene: TRBV4-2; len: 13; j_gene: TRBJ1-2; abundance: once; CDR3aa: CASSQGLFYGYTF; CDR3nt: TGTGCCAGCAGCCAAGGGCTGTTCTATGGCTACACCTTC
d_gene: -; v_gene: TRBV5-4; len: 15; j_gene: TRBJ1-1; abundance: -; CDR3aa: CASSLGRERKTEAFF; CDR3nt: TGTGCCAGCAGCTTGGGGAGGGAGCGAAAAACTGAAGCTTTCTTT
d_gene: -; v_gene: TRBV10-3; len: 14; j_gene: TRBJ1-2; abundance: -; CDR3aa: CAISESQGSYGYTF; CDR3nt: TGTGCCATCAGTGAAAGTCAGGGGAGTTATGGCTACACCTTC
d_gene: -; v_gene: TRBV2; len: 14; j_gene: TRBJ1-2; abundance: -; CDR3aa: CASGGDNSNYGYTF; CDR3nt: TGTGCCAGCGGGGGGGACAACTCTAACTATGGCTACACCTTC
d_gene: -; v_gene: TRBV11-2; len: 12; j_gene: TRBJ2-7; abundance: -; CDR3aa: CASSFGAYEQYF; CDR3nt: TGTGCCAGCAGCTTCGGAGCCTACGAGCAGTACTTC
d_gene: TRBD1; v_gene: TRBV6-6; len: 15; j_gene: TRBJ1-5; abundance: -; CDR3aa: CASSKGGGMDQPQHF; CDR3nt: TGTGCCAGCAGTAAAGGAGGGGGCATGGACCAGCCCCAGCATTTT
d_gene: -; v_gene: TRBV6-5; len: 14; j_gene: TRBJ2-3; abundance: once; CDR3aa: CASSAGASTDTQYF; CDR3nt: TGTGCCAGCAGCGCAGGGGCTAGCACAGATACGCAGTATTTT
d_gene: TRBD2; v_gene: TRBV4-2; len: 17; j_gene: TRBJ2-1; abundance: -; CDR3aa: CASSQDLGLAGVNEQFF; CDR3nt: TGTGCCAGCAGCCAAGACCTGGGACTAGCGGGAGTTAATGAGCAGTTCTTC
d_gene: -; v_gene: TRBV3-1/TRBV3-2; len: 17; j_gene: TRBJ1-1; abundance: -; CDR3aa: CASSILGAAGLNTEAFF; CDR3nt: TGTGCCAGCAGTATTTTAGGGGCTGCCGGTCTGAACACTGAAGCTTTCTTT
d_gene: -; v_gene: TRBV5-4; len: 13; j_gene: TRBJ2-5; abundance: -; CDR3aa: CASSLDSQETQYF; CDR3nt: TGTGCCAGCAGCTTGGACTCCCAAGAGACCCAGTACTTC
d_gene: -; v_gene: TRBV4-1; len: 18; j_gene: TRBJ1-3; abundance: -; CDR3aa: CASSQDVAGIISGNTIYF; CDR3nt: TGCGCCAGCAGCCAAGATGTGGCAGGGATAATCTCTGGAAACACCATATATTTT
d_gene: TRBD2; v_gene: TRBV5-3; len: 15; j_gene: TRBJ2-7; abundance: few; CDR3aa: CARSLRLARRHEQYF; CDR3nt: TGTGCCAGAAGCCTGAGACTAGCCCGCCGACACGAGCAGTACTTC
d_gene: -; v_gene: TRBV18; len: 14; j_gene: TRBJ1-1; abundance: few; CDR3aa: CASSQGTENTEAFF; CDR3nt: TGTGCCAGCTCGCAGGGGACGGAGAACACTGAAGCTTTCTTT
d_gene: -; v_gene: TRBV10-2; len: 14; j_gene: TRBJ1-1; abundance: -; CDR3aa: CASSESGGRAEAFF; CDR3nt: TGCGCCAGCAGTGAGTCGGGGGGACGGGCTGAAGCTTTCTTT
d_gene: -; v_gene: TRBV11-2; len: 15; j_gene: TRBJ2-3; abundance: -; CDR3aa: CASSANYGGRDTQYF; CDR3nt: TGTGCCAGCAGCGCAAACTACGGGGGAAGAGATACGCAGTATTTT
d_gene: -; v_gene: TRBV11-2; len: 14; j_gene: TRBJ2-7; abundance: -; CDR3aa: CASSLLPPSYEQYF; CDR3nt: TGTGCCAGCAGCTTACTCCCCCCTTCCTACGAGCAGTACTTC
d_gene: TRBD2; v_gene: TRBV7-9; len: 15; j_gene: TRBJ2-1; abundance: -; CDR3aa: CASSLVQRGYNEQFF; CDR3nt: TGTGCCAGCAGCTTAGTCCAGCGGGGATACAATGAGCAGTTCTTC
d_gene: TRBD2; v_gene: TRBV2; len: 13; j_gene: TRBJ2-1; abundance: few; CDR3aa: CASSEEPREAQFF; CDR3nt: TGTGCCAGCAGTGAAGAGCCCCGGGAGGCCCAGTTCTTC
d_gene: TRBD1; v_gene: TRBV3-1/TRBV3-2; len: 13; j_gene: TRBJ2-7; abundance: -; CDR3aa: CASSRSDRGGQYF; CDR3nt: TGTGCCAGCAGCCGATCGGACAGGGGCGGGCAGTACTTC
d_gene: -; v_gene: TRBV13; len: 15; j_gene: TRBJ2-6; abundance: -; CDR3aa: CASSLGTPGANVLTF; CDR3nt: TGTGCCAGCAGCCTCGGGACACCCGGGGCCAACGTCCTGACTTTC
d_gene: TRBD1; v_gene: TRBV5-4; len: 16; j_gene: TRBJ1-2; abundance: -; CDR3aa: CASSTKKPQGIGGYTF; CDR3nt: TGTGCCAGCAGTACTAAAAAACCACAGGGGATTGGTGGCTACACCTTC
d_gene: -; v_gene: TRBV9; len: 13; j_gene: TRBJ1-2; abundance: -; CDR3aa: CASGGETYYGYTF; CDR3nt: TGTGCCAGCGGGGGCGAAACTTACTATGGCTACACCTTC
d_gene: -; v_gene: TRBV18; len: 15; j_gene: TRBJ1-4; abundance: few; CDR3aa: CASSLAGVSDEKLFF; CDR3nt: TGTGCCAGCTCACTAGCAGGGGTGTCTGATGAAAAACTGTTTTTT
d_gene: -; v_gene: TRBV7-5; len: 14; j_gene: TRBJ2-2; abundance: -; CDR3aa: CATRDTANTGELFF; CDR3nt: TGTGCCACCCGGGACACCGCGAACACCGGGGAGCTGTTTTTT
d_gene: -; v_gene: TRBV5-1; len: 15; j_gene: TRBJ2-3; abundance: -; CDR3aa: CASSYGGFSTDTQYF; CDR3nt: TGCGCCAGCAGCTATGGGGGCTTTAGCACAGATACGCAGTATTTT
d_gene: -; v_gene: TRBV11-3; len: 14; j_gene: TRBJ2-1; abundance: -; CDR3aa: CASSLEPGRDEQFF; CDR3nt: TGTGCCAGCAGCTTAGAGCCAGGGCGCGATGAGCAGTTCTTC
d_gene: -; v_gene: TRBV14; len: 14; j_gene: TRBJ2-1; abundance: -; CDR3aa: CASSQIGTNNEQFF; CDR3nt: TGTGCCAGCAGCCAGATAGGGACAAACAATGAGCAGTTCTTC